The 21 T cell receptor beta chains presented below share a single source sample, sequenced in a study of Ad26.COV2.S vaccination and SARS-CoV-2 variants (dated by TCRdb to the early 2020s). To prepare the library, the immunoSEQ multiplex PCR assay was applied. TCRdb obtained this table from immuneACCESS and retained in-frame rearrangements with V and J assigned. These tables miss some clones; where compared with another copy, unresolved V genes account for less than half of the shortfall, and the remainder is unexplained. This sample gives about 350,000 clones in total; about 87% of them show up just once. 6.4% of the sample lies in the top ten. The treatment or condition label, read with the paper, signifies: 15 to 20 received Ad26.COV2.S at low or high dose, single or two shots; 5 received placebo; per-sample allocation not given. Repertoires of vaccine and placebo recipients were sequenced from samples collected on day 63 after the first injection.

The material sequenced was peripheral blood, taken in a trial of Ad26.COV2.S vaccine versus placebo. These receptors were obtained from a person aged 18-65 years who received the Ad26.COV2.S COVID-19 vaccine or a placebo.

This rearrangement joins TRBV6-4 to TRBJ2-2, with TRBD1 identical over 10 bases. The V gene's germline CDR1 is MRHNA and CDR2 SNTAGT. Unmatched junction bases numbered 5, after V lost 9 bases and J lost 4 bases. CDR3 length: 14 residues. CDR3 bases: TGTGCCAGTAGACAGGGGGCTATCACCGGGGAGCTGTTTTTT. Protein: CASRQGAITGELFF.

This chain joins TRBV5-6 and TRBJ2-2; D may be TRBD2 (5 bases). The germline V gene encodes CDR1 SGHDT and CDR2 YYEEEE. V lost 3 bases and J 0 bases, leaving 15 bases between the germline ends. The CDR3 runs to 17 residues. CDR3 DNA sequence: TGTGCCAGCAGCTCGGCCGGGATCCCCACGAACACCGGGGAGCTGTTTTTT. Translation gives CASSSAGIPTNTGELFF.

The chain is built from TRBV7-2 and TRBJ2-3, with 7 positions matching TRBD2. The junction had 10 bases not matched to a gene; V was cut back by 7 bases and J by 0 bases. This CDR3 has 16 amino acids. From germline, CDR1 is SGHTA and CDR2 FQGNSA. The chain's CDR3 is CASTIIGGLSTDTQYF. The CDR3, as DNA: TGTGCCAGCACCATTATCGGGGGGTTAAGCACAGATACGCAGTATTTT.

This chain links TRBV30 with TRBJ2-3; D call uncertain. Germline assignment: CDR1 GTSNPN and CDR2 SVGIG (reference sequence). CDR3 size: 16 residues. V shed 3 bases and J shed 0 bases, with 16 bases lying between them. CDR3 sequence (DNA): TGTGCCTGGAGGGCCCCGTCCCCGGCTAGCACAGATACGCAGTATTTT. Translated, it gives CAWRAPSPASTDTQYF. Variable domain in full (rest from reference TRBV30 and TRBJ2-3): SQTIHQWPATLVQPVGSPLSLECTVEGTSNPNLYWYRQAAGRGLQLLFYSVGIGQISSEVPQNLSASRPQDRQFILSSKKLLLSDSGFYLCAWRAPSPASTDTQYFGPGTRLTVL.

This rearrangement joins TRBV30 to TRBJ2-7; 8 nucleotides agree with TRBD1. CDR1 is GTSNPN, CDR2 SVGIG, per germline (reference sequence). The CDR3 sequence is 13 residues long. With V trimmed by 7 bases and J by 3 bases, 8 bases remained unmatched. The CDR3 nucleotides read TGTGCCTCTACCTGGGACAGGAACTACGAGCAGTACTTC. Encoded protein: CASTWDRNYEQYF.

This clone was observed a handful of times. The J gene is TRBJ1-3, the V gene TRBV6-1; D might be TRBD1 (6 bases). Germline V CDR1 and CDR2: MNHNS, SASEGT. The CDR3 contains 14 residues. V was pared by 3 bases and J by 2 bases, with 8 bases between. The CDR3 nucleotides are TGTGCCAGCAGTGATTACAGGGCTGGAAACACCATATATTTT. Amino acids: CASSDYRAGNTIYF.

The rearrangement uses TRBV7-2 and TRBJ1-5; unclear D gene. V lost 5 bases and J lost 1, with 12 bases in between. Germline V gene lookup returns CDR1 SGHTA and CDR2 FQGNSA. This CDR3 has 15 residues. In DNA, the CDR3 is TGTGCCAGCAGCGTCGTACCAGCGAGCAATCAGCCCCAGCATTTT. It yields the protein CASSVVPASNQPQHF.

This chain joins TRBV7-6 and TRBJ2-6, with D unclear. Trimming stripped 10 bases from V and 0 bases from J, with 10 bases between. The CDR3 spans 14 residues. Germline CDR1 is SGHVS and CDR2 is FNYEAQ. The CDR3 region is CATSKGSGANVLTF. CDR3 nucleotides: TGTGCCACCTCTAAGGGCTCTGGGGCCAACGTCCTGACTTTC.

Regarding this clone: At one end, the junction sequence differs from germline, possibly due to a read error. The rearrangement joins TRBV7-2 to TRBJ2-1; 11 nucleotides line up with TRBD2. The germline V gene has CDR1 SGHTA and CDR2 FQGNSA. The CDR3 has 13 amino acids. The CDR3 loop is CASRLAGGDEQFF. The CDR3 coding sequence is TGTGCCAGCAGGTTAGCGGGGGGGGATGAGCAGTTCTTC.

The chain uses TRBV10-2 and TRBJ1-3, with no clear D. The CDR3 sequence is 13 residues long. V was clipped by 4 bases and J by 4 bases, with 8 bases between them. Germline CDR1 WSHSY, CDR2 SAAADI. The DNA for the CDR3 is TGCGCCAGCAGTGTCGCAGGCGGAAACACCATATATTTT. Protein: CASSVAGGNTIYF.

This chain connects TRBV28 to TRBJ2-3; 9 bases are a match to TRBD2. Looked up from germline, CDR1 is MDHEN and CDR2 is SYDVKM. V trimming: 7 bases; J trimming: 0 bases; junction bases outside the gene matches: 5. The CDR3 runs to 15 residues. In DNA form, the CDR3 reads TGTGCCAGCACCACTAGCGGGCTTAGCACAGATACGCAGTATTTT. Translating it yields CASTTSGLSTDTQYF.

The rearrangement uses TRBV27 and TRBJ2-7; maybe TRBD1 (6 bases). Trimming took 10 bases from V and 2 from J, leaving 12 bases between them. The CDR3 contains 12 residues. Per germline, CDR1 MNHEY and CDR2 SMNVEV (reference sequence). The CDR3 reads CATMTGTYEQYF. In DNA form, the CDR3 reads TGTGCCACCATGACAGGTACCTACGAGCAGTACTTC.

The chain is built from TRBV7-2 and TRBJ1-2, with TRBD1 identical over 10 bases. Losses at the gene ends were 5 bases for V and 6 bases for J; bases not matched to a gene: 9. The CDR3 covers 15 residues. CDR1 is SGHTA and CDR2 is FQGNSA in the germline V gene. The chain's CDR3 is CASSLQGDRGDGYTF. In DNA form, the CDR3 reads TGTGCCAGCAGCCTACAGGGGGACAGGGGCGATGGCTACACCTTC.

The J gene is TRBJ2-7, the V gene TRBV19, with a weak D call TRBD1 (6 bases). The CDR3 is made up of 15 amino acids. Germline CDR1 reads LNHDA; CDR2 reads SQIVND (reference sequence). The V end was cut by 3 bases, the J end by 2 bases, with 14 bases between. CDR3 nucleotides: TGTGCCAGTAGTATGGGGATAACAGGGCCCTACGAGCAGTACTTC. Its translation: CASSMGITGPYEQYF.

V gene TRBV28 combines with J gene TRBJ1-2, with 7 bases aligning to TRBD1. J lost 4 bases, V lost 3 bases, and 5 bases had no gene match. This CDR3 comprises 14 residues. Germline lookup yields CDR1 MDHEN and CDR2 SYDVKM. The CDR3 coding sequence is TGTGCCAGCAGTTTGAGCGGGACAGCCTATGGCTACACCTTC. Translated: CASSLSGTAYGYTF.

The chain uses TRBV4-3 and TRBJ1-6; unclear D gene. CDR1 and CDR2 from the germline V gene are LGHNA and YSLEER. V was trimmed by 0 bases and J by 11 bases, leaving 8 bases between them. The CDR3 has 13 amino acids. CDR3 coding DNA: TGCGCCAGCAGCCAAGATCCTGGGACACCCCTCCACTTT. Protein: CASSQDPGTPLHF.

The sample holds one count of this clone. The chain uses TRBV4-3 and TRBJ1-1, with D perhaps matching TRBD1 (5 bases). This CDR3 is built from 15 residues. The V gene's germline CDR1 is LGHNA and CDR2 YSLEER. V lost 8 bases to trimming and J lost 3 bases, with 19 bases between them. The chain's CDR3 is CASGYLGVTYTEAFF. CDR3 nucleotide sequence: TGCGCCAGCGGGTACTTAGGGGTCACCTACACTGAAGCTTTCTTT.

This clone showed up just once. V gene TRBV4-2 combines with J gene TRBJ2-2, with 9 positions matching TRBD1. This CDR3 spans 15 amino acids. Unmatched junction bases numbered 5, after V lost 0 bases and J lost 9 bases. Germline CDR1 LGHNA, CDR2 YNFKEQ. The CDR3 protein is CASSQEGTGFRELFF. CDR3 sequence (DNA): TGTGCCAGCAGCCAAGAAGGGACAGGGTTCAGGGAGCTGTTTTTT.

The V and J genes are TRBV6-1 and TRBJ1-1; 7 bases align to TRBD1. The J segment lost 1 base and the V segment lost 2 bases, leaving 1 base of the junction unmatched. Germline assignment: CDR1 MNHNS and CDR2 SASEGT. The CDR3 spans 14 residues. The CDR3 DNA reads as TGTGCCAGCAGTGAAAGACAGGGGAACACTGAAGCTTTCTTT. It specifies CASSERQGNTEAFF.

The chain carries TRBV5-1 and TRBJ2-7; possible D gene TRBD2, 5 bases. From germline, CDR1 is SGHRS and CDR2 YFSETQ. V was trimmed by 2 bases and J by 6 bases, leaving 12 bases between them. The CDR3 loop spans 13 amino acids. DNA of the CDR3: TGCGCCAGCAGCTTTAACGGGGTCCGCGAGCAGTACTTC. Translating gives CASSFNGVREQYF.

In its sample, this clone was seen once. The chain is built from TRBV6-6 and TRBJ2-5; TRBD1 aligns across 9 bases. In germline, CDR1 is MNHNY, CDR2 SVGAGI (reference sequence). This CDR3 has 15 residues. The V and J ends lost 4 bases and 4 bases, in that order; junction bases with no gene match: 7. The CDR3 coding sequence is TGTGCCAGCAGTTTCCTAACAGGGGGCCCAGAGACCCAGTACTTC. Translated, it gives CASSFLTGGPETQYF.